The TCR beta chain described here comes from a study of CD8 T cells in Susac syndrome. Study observations and caveats: The number of individuals included in the study's TCR sequencing and HLA analysis was acknowledged as relatively small.

As for this clonotype: Its specificity is not known.

With random hexamers, about 0.45 to 1 ug RNA was reverse transcribed. Across 54 Vbeta and 13 Jbeta, TCR beta CDR3 was amplified with immunoSEQ multiplex PCR. Using its own MiXCR run on the immunoSEQ multiplex PCR reads, TCRdb lists one record per CDR3 protein. The repertoire holds approximately 140,000 distinct CDR3 sequences, around 96% seen once, with approximately 0.11% in the top ten. Sequencing of TCR beta was undertaken in CD8+ and CD4+ T cells derived from blood. The specimen was CD4+ T cells from PBMCs. The sequence came from a human donor with multiple sclerosis.

The DNA of the CDR3 is TGTGCCAGCAGCCGATCAGGGGCGTCGACTGAAGCTTTCTTT. It codes for CASSRSGASTEAFF. The chain has TRBV3-1 and TRBJ1-1; maybe TRBD1 (6 bases). V lost 4 bases, J lost 5 bases, and 14 bases lay in between. CDR3 length: 14 residues. CDR1 is LGHDT and CDR2 is YNNKEL in the germline V gene (reference sequence). Drawing the rest from reference TRBV3-1 and TRBJ1-1, the complete variable domain is DTAVSQTPKYLVTQMGNDKSIKCEQNLGHDTMYWYKQDSKKFLKIMFSYNNKELIINETVPNRFSPKSPDKAHLNLHINSLELGDSAVYFCASSRSGASTEAFFGQGTRLTVV.